These 28 T cell receptor beta chains were all obtained from the same sample, sequenced in a study of T cell responses to AZD1222 COVID-19 vaccine. Measured with immunoSEQ multiplex PCR; TCRdb has only the in-frame clones, and not every one. Of approximately 200,000 clones listed, 93% are singletons. Here the sequenced sample was peripheral blood, taken 28 days after the second AZD1222 dose. These receptors were obtained from an adult who received the AZD1222 COVID-19 vaccine.

The rearrangement joins TRBV5-4 to TRBJ2-2; 7 nucleotides line up with TRBD2. The CDR3 covers 16 residues. Germline-derived CDR1 and CDR2 are SGHNT and YYREEE (reference sequence). The ends lost 2 bases at V and 0 bases at J; junction bases unmatched: 4. The CDR3 loop is CASSFSRGTNTGELFF. DNA for the CDR3: TGTGCCAGCAGCTTTTCGCGGGGGACGAACACCGGGGAGCTGTTTTTT.

The J gene is TRBJ1-2, the V gene TRBV5-4; a weak D match, TRBD1 (5 bases). The V end was cut by 0 bases, the J end by 7 bases, with 7 bases between. The V gene's germline CDR1 is SGHNT and CDR2 YYREEE (reference sequence). This CDR3 is built from 12 residues. Written as DNA, the CDR3 is TGTGCCAGCAGCTTGGAAGGGGTTGGCTACACCTTC. Its protein product is CASSLEGVGYTF.

The chain has TRBV6-5 and TRBJ2-7, with 9 bases that match TRBD1. CDR3 length: 15 residues. Germline V gene lookup returns CDR1 MNHEY and CDR2 SVGAGI. J gave up 2 bases and V 2 bases, and 4 bases lay outside the gene matches. CDR3 sequence reads: CASSYPGQGTYEQYF. In DNA, the CDR3 is TGTGCCAGCAGTTACCCGGGACAGGGAACCTACGAGCAGTACTTC.

The chain carries TRBV12-3 or TRBV12-4 and TRBJ2-7; 8 positions match TRBD2. J lost 2 bases, V lost 6 bases, and 3 bases had no gene match. The CDR3 consists of 13 residues. CDR3 sequence: CASRSGGTYEQYF. In DNA, the CDR3 is TGTGCCAGCAGGAGCGGGGGTACCTACGAGCAGTACTTC.

The chain is built from TRBV5-1 and TRBJ1-4, with 10 bases matching TRBD1. The CDR3 has 15 residues. Trimming cost V 3 bases and J 7 bases; bases outside gene matches: 6. Germline values: CDR1 SGHRS, CDR2 YFSETQ. DNA for the CDR3: TGCGCCAGCAGCTCCACCGGGACAGGGGCTGAAAAACTGTTTTTT. Translation: CASSSTGTGAEKLFF.

This rearrangement joins TRBV10-3 to TRBJ1-1, with D possibly matching TRBD1 (5 bases). V dropped 2 bases and J dropped 3 bases, with 10 bases sitting between them. CDR1 is ENHRY, CDR2 SYGVKD, per germline. The CDR3 extends over 14 amino acids. CDR3: CAISEVQADTEAFF. The CDR3 DNA sequence: TGTGCCATCAGTGAGGTACAGGCGGACACTGAAGCTTTCTTT.

This clone has a single count. V gene TRBV3-1 (or the pseudogene TRBV3-2) combines with J gene TRBJ1-2; TRBD1 matches 7 bases. The V gene end was trimmed by 3 bases and the J gene end by 4 bases; junction bases not matched to a gene: 11. Germline-derived CDR1 and CDR2 are LGHDT and YNNKEL (reference sequence). CDR3 size: 16 residues. CDR3 amino acids: CASSHGRGVFGYGYTF. DNA for the CDR3: TGTGCCAGCAGCCACGGCAGGGGGGTGTTCGGCTATGGCTACACCTTC.

The chain carries TRBV9 and TRBJ2-1, with D unclear. The V end was cut by 6 bases, the J end by 6 bases, with 4 bases between. The germline CDR1 and CDR2 sequences are SGDLS and YYNGEE. The CDR3 consists of 10 residues. The CDR3 reads CASNPNEQFF. The CDR3 DNA sequence: TGTGCCAGCAACCCCAATGAGCAGTTCTTC. Looking up the rest from reference TRBV9 and TRBJ2-1 gives the full variable domain: DSGVTQTPKHLITATGQRVTLRCSPRSGDLSVYWYQQSLDQGLQFLIQYYNGEERAKGNILERFSAQQFPDLHSELNLSSLELGDSALYFCASNPNEQFFGPGTRLTVL.

The chain joins TRBV10-3 to TRBJ2-1, with 8 bases fitting TRBD1. The CDR3 has 12 amino acids. Per the germline V gene, CDR1 is ENHRY and CDR2 is SYGVKD. V was pared by 10 bases and J by 8 bases, with 7 bases of the junction left unmatched. The CDR3: CATMDRADEQFF. In DNA form, the CDR3 reads TGTGCCACCATGGACAGGGCAGATGAGCAGTTCTTC.

The sample holds one count of this clone. The chain joins TRBV7-3 to TRBJ2-5; 9 bases match TRBD2. The CDR3 runs 14 residues. With 3 bases clipped from V and 5 bases from J, the junction kept 4 bases outside the gene matches. Germline CDR1 is SGHTA and CDR2 is FQGTGA. DNA for the CDR3: TGTGCCAGCAGCTTGAGTGGACTAGCGGAGACCCAGTACTTC. Protein: CASSLSGLAETQYF.

The genes are TRBV2 and TRBJ2-4; D possibly corresponds to TRBD2 (6 bases). V was clipped by 7 bases and J by 7 bases, with 11 bases between them. The CDR3 is made up of 12 amino acids. In germline, CDR1 is SNHLY, CDR2 FYNNEI. The CDR3 DNA sequence: TGTGCCAGCAAGAGCGGGCTGAACATTCAGTACTTC. Its translation: CASKSGLNIQYF.

This chain joins TRBV7-3 and TRBJ1-1, with no clear D. The V gene lost 6 bases and the J gene lost 1 base, with 9 bases spanning the gap. The CDR3 is made up of 13 amino acids. The germline V gene encodes CDR1 SGHTA and CDR2 FQGTGA. The CDR3 DNA is TGTGCCAGCAGTATACAGAAGAACACTGAAGCTTTCTTT. Translation gives CASSIQKNTEAFF. Supplemented by reference TRBV7-3 and TRBJ1-1, the full variable domain reads GAGVSQTPSNKVTEKGKYVELRCDPISGHTALYWYRQSLGQGPEFLIYFQGTGAADDSGLPNDRFFAVRPEGSVSTLKIQRTERGDSAVYLCASSIQKNTEAFFGQGTRLTVV.

This clone occurred once. The chain employs TRBV27 and TRBJ1-1; no firm D call. From germline, CDR1 is MNHEY and CDR2 SMNVEV (reference sequence). The V end lost 7 bases, the J end lost 1 base, and 13 bases lay between the germline ends. This CDR3 spans 14 amino acids. The DNA for the CDR3 is TGTGCCAGCACCCCCCTCGTAGGGAACACTGAAGCTTTCTTT. Encoded protein: CASTPLVGNTEAFF.

The chain is built from TRBV5-5 and TRBJ1-1; D remains unclear. The V gene lost 0 bases and the J gene lost 1 base, with 7 bases spanning the gap. The CDR3 covers 14 residues. The germline V gene encodes CDR1 SGHKS and CDR2 YYEKEE (reference sequence). CDR3: CASSLALANTEAFF. In DNA form, the CDR3 reads TGTGCCAGCAGCTTGGCCTTGGCGAACACTGAAGCTTTCTTT.

The chain is built from TRBV3-1 (or the pseudogene TRBV3-2) and TRBJ2-1, with a weak D call TRBD1 (6 bases). CDR1 and CDR2 from the germline V gene are LGHDT and YNNKEL (reference sequence). V lost 3 bases to trimming and J lost 5 bases, with 20 bases between them. This CDR3 has 17 amino acids. CDR3 in amino acids: CASSHSPGVWNNNEQFF. The DNA for the CDR3 is TGTGCCAGCAGCCATTCCCCAGGGGTCTGGAATAACAATGAGCAGTTCTTC.

This clone has only one observation. The rearrangement links TRBV5-4 to TRBJ1-3, with unresolved D. CDR3 length: 12 residues. The V end lost 9 bases, the J end lost 4 bases, and 11 bases lay between the germline ends. Germline-derived CDR1 and CDR2 are SGHNT and YYREEE (reference sequence). This CDR3 reads CATSAGGNTIYF. CDR3 bases: TGTGCCACCTCCGCGGGGGGAAACACCATATATTTT.

V is TRBV4-1 and J is TRBJ1-5; 7 bases align to TRBD1. With V trimmed by 2 bases and J by 2 bases, 21 bases remained unmatched. Germline CDR1 reads MGHRA; CDR2 reads YSYEKL. The CDR3 loop spans 21 amino acids. The CDR3 coding sequence is TGCGCCAGCAGCCAAATGGGTGCCGGGACAGAGCTTGGGAGGGGCAATCAGCCCCAGCATTTT. Its protein is CASSQMGAGTELGRGNQPQHF.

This clone was counted once. Other DNA sequences in this specimen translate into the identical CDR3. The V call is TRBV28, the J call TRBJ1-1; the D is unclear. The CDR3 consists of 11 residues. V was pared by 8 bases and J by 1 base, with 5 bases between. In germline, CDR1 is MDHEN, CDR2 SYDVKM. The CDR3 DNA follows: TGTGCCAGCCGGGGGAACACTGAAGCTTTCTTT. This encodes CASRGNTEAFF.

This chain uses TRBV5-6 with TRBJ1-1; D not resolved. Germline CDR1 is SGHDT and CDR2 is YYEEEE. V lost 0 bases and J 3 bases, leaving 12 bases between the germline ends. The CDR3 totals 15 residues. The CDR3 DNA reads TGTGCCAGCAGCTTGGCTGGGAACCTACACACTGAAGCTTTCTTT. Its protein product is CASSLAGNLHTEAFF.

The genes are TRBV6-2 or TRBV6-3 and TRBJ2-7; D unclear. Trimming left V 6 bases short and J 0 bases short, with 6 bases between. Germline CDR1 MNHEY, CDR2 SVGEGT. The CDR3 totals 12 residues. CDR3 residues: CASSLTSYEQYF. As DNA, the CDR3 is TGTGCCAGCAGCCTCACCTCCTACGAGCAGTACTTC.

V and J are TRBV4-1 and TRBJ1-3; a possible D gene is TRBD1 (6 bases). The CDR3 runs 17 residues. Germline CDR1 and CDR2: MGHRA and YSYEKL. V gave up 2 bases and J gave up 0 bases, with 14 bases separating them. CDR3 amino acids: CASSQRDQGISGNTIYF. The CDR3 DNA reads TGCGCCAGCAGCCAACGTGATCAGGGGATCTCTGGAAACACCATATATTTT.

The chain couples TRBV9 to TRBJ1-1; D is possibly TRBD1 (5 bases). The length of the CDR3 is 13 residues. V gave up 6 bases and J gave up 1 base, with 10 bases separating them. Germline V gene sequence: CDR1 SGDLS, CDR2 YYNGEE. The CDR3 reads CASKAGPNTEAFF. The CDR3 DNA follows: TGTGCCAGCAAGGCAGGGCCGAACACTGAAGCTTTCTTT.

The chain carries TRBV5-5 and TRBJ1-5; tentatively, D is TRBD1 (5 bases). The CDR3 has 15 residues. Germline CDR1 is SGHKS and CDR2 is YYEKEE (reference sequence). Trimming pared 4 bases from V and 6 bases from J, leaving 17 bases between. The CDR3 sequence: CASSPTGPRGQPQHF. For the CDR3, the DNA is TGTGCCAGCAGCCCTACGGGACCTAGGGGTCAGCCCCAGCATTTT.

The rearrangement joins TRBV5-1 to TRBJ2-7, with TRBD1 matching 9 bases. The CDR3 is 15 amino acids. J gave up 2 bases and V 4 bases, and 7 bases lay outside the gene matches. Germline assignment: CDR1 SGHRS and CDR2 YFSETQ. The CDR3 spells CASSPLGDRAYEQYF. CDR3 nucleotide sequence: TGCGCCAGCAGCCCCCTTGGGGACAGGGCCTACGAGCAGTACTTC. The full variable domain, with the rest looked up from reference TRBV5-1 and TRBJ2-7, is KAGVTQTPRYLIKTRGQQVTLSCSPISGHRSVSWYQQTPGQGLQFLFEYFSETQRNKGNFPGRFSGRQFSNSRSEMNVSTLELGDSALYLCASSPLGDRAYEQYFGPGTRLTVT.

This chain joins TRBV11-2 and TRBJ1-1, with D tentatively TRBD1 (5 bases). This CDR3 is built from 14 residues. CDR1 SGHAT and CDR2 FQNNGV come from the germline V gene. Deletions cut 7 bases from V and 7 bases from J, with 19 bases between. This chain's CDR3 is CASTLPGRRVEAFF. The CDR3 DNA follows: TGTGCCAGCACTTTACCGGGACGCAGAGTTGAAGCTTTCTTT. Together with reference TRBV11-2 and TRBJ1-1, the CDR3 gives the full variable domain: EAGVAQSPRYKIIEKRQSVAFWCNPISGHATLYWYQQILGQGPKLLIQFQNNGVVDDSQLPKDRFSAERLKGVDSTLKIQPAKLEDSAVYLCASTLPGRRVEAFFGQGTRLTVV.

This clone appeared once. The chain combines TRBV3-1 (or the pseudogene TRBV3-2) with TRBJ1-1; a weak D match, TRBD1 (5 bases). The V end lost 1 base, the J end lost 5 bases, and 11 bases lay between the germline ends. Germline CDR1 and CDR2: LGHDT and YNNKEL (reference sequence). The CDR3 has 14 amino acids. Here the CDR3 DNA reads TGTGCCAGCAGCCAAGCCCAGGGTAGGACTGAAGCTTTCTTT. Protein product: CASSQAQGRTEAFF.

This clone was found a few times. The CDR3 bases are TGTGCCAGCAATAAAGGGAGGACTAACTATGGCTACACCTTC. Protein sequence: CASNKGRTNYGYTF. This chain uses TRBV6-6 with TRBJ1-2; D is undetermined. The germline V and J ends were trimmed by 7 bases and 0 bases, with 12 bases remaining between them. CDR3 length equals 14 residues. Germline assignment: CDR1 MNHNY and CDR2 SVGAGI (reference sequence).

This sequence joins TRBV6-5 and TRBJ1-2, with 8 positions matching TRBD1. J lost 8 bases, V lost 6 bases, and 8 bases had no gene match. Germline V CDR1 and CDR2: MNHEY, SVGAGI. CDR3 length equals 13 residues. CDR3 residues: CASRETGEPGYTF. The CDR3 nucleotides are TGTGCCAGCAGGGAGACAGGGGAGCCCGGCTACACCTTC.